These 4 T cell receptor beta chains came from one sample sequenced in a study of CD8 T cells in ankylosing spondylitis. TCRdb re-called the 5' RACE reads with MiXCR, one entry per CDR3 protein. Here the sample spans 290,000 or so distinct CDR3 sequences, around 21% being singletons. Specimen: blood, either unsorted or a sorted T cell fraction (not recorded which). The source of these receptors is a female donor with ankylosing spondylitis or in good health (not recorded which).

V is TRBV19 and J is TRBJ2-1, with 9 bases that match TRBD2. Unmatched junction bases numbered 7, after V lost 0 bases and J lost 7 bases. Looked up from germline, CDR1 is LNHDA and CDR2 is SQIVND (reference sequence). The CDR3 extends over 16 amino acids. The CDR3 sequence is CASSIDLGTSLNEQFF. DNA for the CDR3: TGTGCCAGTAGTATAGATTTGGGGACTAGCCTAAATGAGCAGTTCTTC.

The genes are TRBV7-9 and TRBJ2-7; D is unresolved. Trimming left V 3 bases short and J 0 bases short, with 12 bases between. Germline CDR1 and CDR2: SEHNR and FQNEAQ (reference sequence). This CDR3 has 15 amino acids. Written as DNA, the CDR3 is TGTGCCAGCAGCTTCTCCGTACATTCCTCCTACGAGCAGTACTTC. It yields the protein CASSFSVHSSYEQYF.

This clonotype was recorded many times. The genes are TRBV10-3 and TRBJ2-3, with D possibly matching TRBD1 (5 bases). Trimming cost V 10 bases and J 2 bases, with 13 bases left between them. Germline V gives CDR1 ENHRY, CDR2 SYGVKD. The CDR3 is 13 residues long. For the CDR3, the DNA is TGTGCCAACCAGGGTCGGCTCACAGATACGCAGTATTTT. It translates to CANQGRLTDTQYF.

The gene calls are TRBV20-1 and TRBJ2-7; 11 nucleotides match TRBD1. CDR1 DFQATT and CDR2 SNEGSKA come from the germline V gene (reference sequence). There are 14 residues in the CDR3. V shed 3 bases, J shed 2 bases, and the junction held 3 bases outside the gene matches. CDR3 amino acids: CSARGQGVTYEQYF. The CDR3 DNA sequence: TGCAGTGCTAGGGGACAGGGGGTTACCTACGAGCAGTACTTC.